The 18 T cell receptor beta chains below all came from one sample that was sequenced in a study of blood T cell repertoires in COVID-19 (dated by TCRdb to 2019 to 2021). Library creation used the immunoSEQ multiplex PCR assay. TCRdb re-hosts the immuneACCESS table, in-frame sequences only. Its copies lack some clones; in the studies checked, an unresolved V gene accounts for under half of them, and the cause for the rest is not known. This sample comprises 70,000 to 85,000 clones, around nine tenths of them detected only once. The top ten clonotypes cover 2.5% to 3% of the sample. The material sequenced was peripheral blood. Receptor source: a man between 70 and 80 years old with active or convalescent COVID-19.

The chain is built from TRBV19 and TRBJ1-6, with D unresolved. In germline, CDR1 is LNHDA, CDR2 SQIVND (reference sequence). The CDR3 totals 15 residues. Trimming took 0 bases from V and 0 from J, leaving 3 bases between them. The CDR3 sequence is CASSIESSYNSPLHF. The DNA for the CDR3 is TGTGCCAGTAGTATAGAGAGCTCCTATAATTCACCCCTCCACTTT.

The chain links TRBV5-1 to TRBJ1-1; D remains unclear. The CDR3 totals 14 residues. The germline gives CDR1 SGHRS, CDR2 YFSETQ. The V and J ends lost 3 bases and 7 bases respectively, with 16 bases between them. The CDR3 reads CASSWWAGKNEAFF. As DNA, the CDR3 is TGCGCCAGCAGCTGGTGGGCGGGGAAGAATGAAGCTTTCTTT.

The chain uses TRBV7-3 and TRBJ2-1, with TRBD1 matching over 7 bases. The CDR3 contains 15 residues. Germline V gives CDR1 SGHTA, CDR2 FQGTGA. With 5 bases clipped from V and 8 bases from J, the junction kept 12 bases outside the gene matches. The CDR3 DNA sequence: TGTGCCAGCAGCCCTCAAGGACAGGAAAGCCATGAGCAGTTCTTC. Its translation is CASSPQGQESHEQFF.

V usage is TRBV7-8 and J usage is TRBJ2-1, with 8 bases matching TRBD2. CDR3 length: 15 amino acids. Germline V gives CDR1 SGHVS, CDR2 FQNEAQ. V lost 4 bases and J lost 9; bases outside the gene matches: 11. CDR3 nucleotide sequence: TGTGCCAGCAGCTACGTCGACGCGGGGGGTAGTGAGCAGTTCTTC. Its translation: CASSYVDAGGSEQFF.

The chain couples TRBV15 to TRBJ1-1; D is unclear. Trimming removed 0 bases at V and 11 bases at J, with 10 bases between. Germline V lookup: CDR1 LNHNV, CDR2 YYDKDF (reference sequence). This CDR3 has 12 amino acids. CDR3 nucleotides: TGTGCCACCAGCAGAGATGCGGCCCGCGCTTTCTTT. Amino acid sequence: CATSRDAARAFF.

This rearrangement joins TRBV19 to TRBJ2-1; D remains ambiguous. Deletions cut 0 bases from V and 9 bases from J, with 15 bases between. The germline V gene has CDR1 LNHDA and CDR2 SQIVND (reference sequence). The CDR3 is 15 amino acids. Written as DNA, the CDR3 is TGTGCCAGTAGTATAGATCAATCGGCTAGGTTTGAGCAGTTCTTC. Its translation: CASSIDQSARFEQFF.

The CDR3 sequence is CASSLPERVSQFF. Here the CDR3 DNA reads TGTGCCAGCAGCTTGCCGGAGCGGGTGAGTCAGTTCTTC. J is TRBJ2-1 and V is TRBV5-4; possibly TRBD2 for D (6 bases). Trimming removed 1 base from V and 13 bases from J, with 15 bases in between. CDR3 size: 13 residues. CDR1 is SGHNT and CDR2 is YYREEE in the germline V gene (reference sequence).

The V and J genes are TRBV6-5 and TRBJ2-7, with D possibly TRBD1 on 5 matching bases. The V and J ends lost 6 bases and 4 bases respectively, with 10 bases between them. This CDR3 has 12 residues. Germline assignment: CDR1 MNHEY and CDR2 SVGAGI. The CDR3 loop is CASSRVGYEQYF. The CDR3 DNA reads TGTGCCAGCAGCAGGGTGGGGTACGAGCAGTACTTC.

The chain links TRBV9 to TRBJ1-1; D unclear. This CDR3 has 15 amino acids. Germline CDR1 and CDR2: SGDLS and YYNGEE. The ends were cut back, 0 bases at V and 5 bases at J, with 14 bases in the middle. CDR3 sequence reads: CASSVATSRGTEAFF. Here the CDR3 DNA reads TGTGCCAGCAGCGTAGCCACCTCTAGAGGAACTGAAGCTTTCTTT. Complete variable domain (other parts from reference TRBV9 and TRBJ1-1): DSGVTQTPKHLITATGQRVTLRCSPRSGDLSVYWYQQSLDQGLQFLIQYYNGEERAKGNILERFSAQQFPDLHSELNLSSLELGDSALYFCASSVATSRGTEAFFGQGTRLTVV.

This chain connects TRBV18 to TRBJ2-3; 9 bases align to TRBD2. Unmatched junction bases numbered 17, after V lost 8 bases and J lost 8 bases. The CDR3 has 16 residues. Germline values: CDR1 KGHSH, CDR2 LQKENI. In DNA, the CDR3 is TGTGCCAGCCCTATAGGGATAGCGGGAGCACTTGGTACGCAGTATTTT. It specifies CASPIGIAGALGTQYF.

The V and J genes are TRBV29-1 and TRBJ1-5; unclear D gene. Germline lookup yields CDR1 SQVTM and CDR2 ANQGSEA. V shed 4 bases and J shed 0 bases, with 7 bases lying between them. The CDR3 has 13 amino acids. CDR3 nucleotide sequence: TGCAGCGTTGGCGAAGATAGCAATCAGCCCCAGCATTTT. Protein product: CSVGEDSNQPQHF.

The chain combines TRBV28 with TRBJ2-7, with 7 bases identical to TRBD2. Trimming removed 8 bases from V and 9 bases from J; junction bases left unmatched: 13. The CDR3 is 13 residues long. The germline V gene has CDR1 MDHEN and CDR2 SYDVKM. The CDR3 protein is CASHNTAGEVQYF. The CDR3 coding sequence is TGTGCCAGCCACAACACCGCGGGGGAGGTGCAGTACTTC.

The chain carries TRBV7-9 and TRBJ1-1; TRBD1 matches at 9 bases. This CDR3 contains 16 residues. Germline CDR1 reads SEHNR; CDR2 reads FQNEAQ (reference sequence). The V gene end was trimmed by 5 bases and the J gene end by 1 base; junction bases not matched to a gene: 8. DNA of the CDR3: TGTGCCAGCAGCCCAGGACAGGGGATAAAGAACACTGAAGCTTTCTTT. As protein: CASSPGQGIKNTEAFF.

This clone was detected only a few times. The CDR3 coding sequence is TGTGCCAGCAGGGAGACTAGCGGGACAAAAAACGAGCAGTACTTC. Protein sequence: CASRETSGTKNEQYF. The chain uses TRBV2 and TRBJ2-7; 11 bases match TRBD2. CDR3 length: 15 residues. V shed 6 bases, J shed 5 bases, and the junction held 9 bases outside the gene matches. Germline CDR1 reads SNHLY; CDR2 reads FYNNEI.

The chain recombines TRBV7-9 with TRBJ2-1, with 14 bases lining up with TRBD2. Losses at the gene ends were 3 bases for V and 5 bases for J; bases not matched to a gene: 6. Germline V gene sequence: CDR1 SEHNR, CDR2 FQNEAQ (reference sequence). This CDR3 region has 17 residues. The CDR3 region is CASSLAGLAGGDNEQFF. The CDR3 DNA sequence: TGTGCCAGCAGCTTGGCCGGACTAGCGGGAGGTGACAATGAGCAGTTCTTC. The whole variable domain, remainder taken from reference TRBV7-9 and TRBJ2-1, is DTGVSQNPRHKITKRGQNVTFRCDPISEHNRLYWYRQTLGQGPEFLTYFQNEAQLEKSRLLSDRFSAERPKGSFSTLEIQRTEQGDSAMYLCASSLAGLAGGDNEQFFGPGTRLTVL.

This rearrangement joins TRBV2 to TRBJ2-7; TRBD1 matches 8 bases. This CDR3 contains 14 residues. Germline CDR1 reads SNHLY; CDR2 reads FYNNEI. V gave up 6 bases and J gave up 3 bases; unmatched junction bases: 7. Written as DNA, the CDR3 is TGTGCCAGCAGGGGACAGGTTAACGTCTACGAGCAGTACTTC. Translating gives CASRGQVNVYEQYF.

This clone was seen only once. The V call is TRBV29-1, the J call TRBJ2-4; 9 bases are a match to TRBD1. Unmatched junction bases numbered 2, after V lost 7 bases and J lost 7 bases. CDR3 length: 11 amino acids. Germline-derived CDR1 and CDR2 are SQVTM and ANQGSEA. The CDR3 sequence is CSGGTGNIQYF. The CDR3 bases are TGCAGCGGGGGGACAGGGAACATTCAGTACTTC.

The chain couples TRBV3-1 (or the pseudogene TRBV3-2) to TRBJ1-3; unclear D gene. Trimming took off 2 bases at V and 4 bases at J, with 9 bases between the two ends. Germline values: CDR1 LGHDT, CDR2 YNNKEL (reference sequence). The CDR3 has 14 amino acids. The CDR3 DNA sequence: TGTGCCAGCAGCCAACCGGCAGCGGGAAACACCATATATTTT. Encoded protein: CASSQPAAGNTIYF.